One sample yielded the 25 T cell receptor beta chains listed below, sequenced in a study of OX40 agonist ivuxolimab in advanced cancers. Sequencing was performed with immunoSEQ multiplex PCR; in TCRdb, only in-frame clones are kept and a portion is missing. The data hold about 64,000 clones, with around 83% observed a single time. The sequencing used CD4+ or CD8+ T cells sorted from blood, collected in a trial of the OX40 agonist ivuxolimab. These receptors all come from an adult with an advanced solid tumor such as melanoma, head and neck, liver or kidney cancer.

The sample holds one count of this clone. The CDR3 here is CAWSRTTQETQYF. For the CDR3, the DNA is TGTGCCTGGAGCCGTACCACTCAAGAGACCCAGTACTTC. The chain recombines TRBV30 with TRBJ2-5, with no clear D. Germline CDR1 and CDR2: GTSNPN and SVGIG (reference sequence). CDR3 size: 13 residues. Trimming shortened V by 3 bases and J by 2 bases, and 10 bases separated the two germline ends.

Here the CDR3 reads CASSRPDKDGYTF. CDR3 nucleotides: TGTGCCAGCAGCCGACCCGACAAAGATGGCTACACCTTC. V usage is TRBV5-4 and J usage is TRBJ1-2; D unclear. The V and J ends lost 4 bases and 6 bases respectively, with 13 bases between them. CDR1 SGHNT and CDR2 YYREEE come from the germline V gene (reference sequence). This CDR3 comprises 13 residues.

The chain uses TRBV30 and TRBJ1-1; D is uncertain. This CDR3 has 16 residues. V gave up 1 base and J gave up 1 base, with 16 bases separating them. The germline V gene has CDR1 GTSNPN and CDR2 SVGIG (reference sequence). CDR3 protein: CAWSGGASPANTEAFF. CDR3 nucleotides: TGTGCCTGGAGTGGAGGAGCATCTCCGGCGAACACTGAAGCTTTCTTT.

This clone is medium-sized. The V gene is TRBV5-1, the J gene TRBJ1-1, with TRBD1 matching 9 bases. The CDR3 sequence is 14 residues long. The germline V gene encodes CDR1 SGHRS and CDR2 YFSETQ. The V and J ends lost 4 bases and 2 bases, in that order; junction bases with no gene match: 3. The CDR3 protein is CASSQDRGNTEAFF. CDR3 bases: TGCGCCAGCAGCCAGGACAGGGGAAACACTGAAGCTTTCTTT.

V and J are TRBV18 and TRBJ2-3; D possibly corresponds to TRBD2 (6 bases). CDR3 length: 15 amino acids. The V gene's germline CDR1 is KGHSH and CDR2 LQKENI. V was shortened by 2 bases and J by 5 bases, with 14 bases between the two germline ends. DNA for the CDR3: TGTGCCAGCTCACCATTACGGGAGAGGGAAGATACGCAGTATTTT. The encoded protein is CASSPLREREDTQYF. Full variable domain (outside the CDR3, taken from reference TRBV18 and TRBJ2-3): NAGVMQNPRHLVRRRGQEARLRCSPMKGHSHVYWYRQLPEEGLKFMVYLQKENIIDESGMPKERFSAEFPKEGPSILRIQQVVRGDSAAYFCASSPLREREDTQYFGPGTRLTVL.

CDR3 in amino acids: CASSLAGGSYNEQFF. CDR3 bases: TGTGCCAGCAGCCTCGCGGGGGGCTCCTACAATGAGCAGTTCTTC. The genes are TRBV28 and TRBJ2-1; 8 nucleotides align to TRBD2. The CDR3 consists of 15 residues. With V trimmed by 6 bases and J by 0 bases, 4 bases remained unmatched. Germline CDR1 and CDR2: MDHEN and SYDVKM.

The chain couples TRBV18 to TRBJ1-5; D is unclear. The V gene lost 6 bases and the J gene lost 3 bases, with 9 bases spanning the gap. The CDR3 has 13 amino acids. Germline CDR1 is KGHSH and CDR2 is LQKENI. The CDR3, as DNA: TGTGCCAGCTCCCCGGACCCCAATCAGCCCCAGCATTTT. It specifies CASSPDPNQPQHF. The full variable domain, its missing parts supplied by reference TRBV18 and TRBJ1-5, is NAGVMQNPRHLVRRRGQEARLRCSPMKGHSHVYWYRQLPEEGLKFMVYLQKENIIDESGMPKERFSAEFPKEGPSILRIQQVVRGDSAAYFCASSPDPNQPQHFGDGTRLSIL.

This clone was counted between two and nine times. The CDR3 DNA is TGTGCCAGCAGTGAAGTCGGATCGGGGGAAGCTTTCTTT. Its translation is CASSEVGSGEAFF. J is TRBJ1-1 and V is TRBV2; D not certain. The V gene lost 1 base and the J gene lost 8 bases, with 11 bases spanning the gap. Germline V gene data show CDR1 as SNHLY and CDR2 as FYNNEI. This CDR3 spans 13 amino acids.

The chain uses TRBV7-7 and TRBJ2-3; perhaps D is TRBD1 or TRBD2 (5 bases each). Germline V gene data show CDR1 as SSHAT and CDR2 as FNYEAQ (reference sequence). The CDR3 runs to 17 residues. V shed 8 bases and J shed 4 bases, with 25 bases lying between them. CDR3 amino acids: CASGYAAARDPPDTQYF. CDR3 nucleotide sequence: TGTGCCAGCGGTTACGCCGCGGCCAGGGACCCCCCAGATACGCAGTATTTT.

A few counts support this clone. The rearrangement links TRBV15 to TRBJ1-1; D is uncertain. Germline V CDR1 and CDR2: LNHNV, YYDKDF (reference sequence). The CDR3 runs 13 residues. With 3 bases removed from V and 5 bases from J, the gap between germline ends came to 10 bases. This CDR3 is CATSRRRDTEAFF. DNA for the CDR3: TGTGCCACCAGCAGGCGGAGGGATACTGAAGCTTTCTTT. Variable domain in full (rest from reference TRBV15 and TRBJ1-1): DAMVIQNPRYQVTQFGKPVTLSCSQTLNHNVMYWYQQKSSQAPKLLFHYYDKDFNNEADTPDNFQSRRPNTSFCFLDIRSPGLGDTAMYLCATSRRRDTEAFFGQGTRLTVV.

The chain couples TRBV7-2 to TRBJ2-3; 7 bases line up with TRBD2. The V and J ends lost 4 bases and 2 bases, in that order; junction bases with no gene match: 3. Germline values: CDR1 SGHTA, CDR2 FQGNSA. The CDR3 contains 14 residues. Written as DNA, the CDR3 is TGTGCCAGCAGCTCGGGACTACACACAGATACGCAGTATTTT. This sequence encodes CASSSGLHTDTQYF.

The V call is TRBV30, the J call TRBJ1-3; D is perhaps TRBD1 (6 bases). Trimming took off 5 bases at V and 6 bases at J, with 17 bases between the two ends. This CDR3 spans 14 amino acids. Per germline, CDR1 GTSNPN and CDR2 SVGIG (reference sequence). CDR3 residues: CAWDTGILENTIYF. The CDR3 coding sequence is TGTGCCTGGGATACAGGGATCCTGGAAAACACCATATATTTT. Drawing the rest from reference TRBV30 and TRBJ1-3, the complete variable domain is SQTIHQWPATLVQPVGSPLSLECTVEGTSNPNLYWYRQAAGRGLQLLFYSVGIGQISSEVPQNLSASRPQDRQFILSSKKLLLSDSGFYLCAWDTGILENTIYFGEGSWLTVV.

The chain links TRBV6-8 to TRBJ2-5, with D uncertain. The CDR3 has 14 residues. Per the germline V gene, CDR1 is MNHGY and CDR2 is SAAAGT. Trimming cost V 0 bases and J 6 bases, with 11 bases left between them. CDR3 nucleotides: TGTGCCAGCAGTTACTCCGGACCGGTAAAGACCCAGTACTTC. Translated, it gives CASSYSGPVKTQYF.

The rearrangement links TRBV5-1 to TRBJ2-5; no definite D call. The V end was cut by 4 bases, the J end by 5 bases, with 15 bases between. Germline CDR1 SGHRS, CDR2 YFSETQ. The CDR3 totals 14 residues. CDR3 nucleotides: TGCGCCAGCAGCGTGACCCGTTATCCGGAGACCCAGTACTTC. Protein product: CASSVTRYPETQYF. Together with reference TRBV5-1 and TRBJ2-5, the CDR3 gives the full variable domain: KAGVTQTPRYLIKTRGQQVTLSCSPISGHRSVSWYQQTPGQGLQFLFEYFSETQRNKGNFPGRFSGRQFSNSRSEMNVSTLELGDSALYLCASSVTRYPETQYFGPGTRLLVL.

The count of this clone is one. The chain employs TRBV6-6 and TRBJ2-5, with D unresolved. This CDR3 comprises 12 residues. Germline CDR1 MNHNY, CDR2 SVGAGI (reference sequence). The germline V and J ends were trimmed by 4 bases and 2 bases, with 5 bases remaining between them. The CDR3 region has the DNA TGTGCCAGCAGTTGGAGACAAGAGACCCAGTACTTC. It translates to CASSWRQETQYF.

The J gene is TRBJ2-2, the V gene TRBV5-5, with unresolved D. The germline CDR1 and CDR2 sequences are SGHKS and YYEKEE (reference sequence). Trimming stripped 1 base from V and 3 bases from J, with 7 bases between. The CDR3 has 14 amino acids. CDR3 nucleotide sequence: TGTGCCAGCAGCTTGAGAGCCTACACCGGGGAGCTGTTTTTT. As protein: CASSLRAYTGELFF.

The CDR3 reads CASSLAGTAHLYF. Written as DNA, the CDR3 is TGCGCCAGCAGCTTGGCCGGGACGGCCCACTTATATTTT. V is TRBV5-1 and J is TRBJ1-3, with a possible D match to TRBD1 (5 bases). The V gene's germline CDR1 is SGHRS and CDR2 YFSETQ. The CDR3 is 13 amino acids. V was clipped by 0 bases and J by 14 bases, with 15 bases between them.

The CDR3 DNA follows: TGTGCCATCAGTGACCCCATCTATGGCTACACCTTC. It codes for CAISDPIYGYTF. The chain joins TRBV10-3 to TRBJ1-2; the D is unclear. V dropped 3 bases and J dropped 4 bases, with 6 bases sitting between them. The CDR3 spans 12 residues. Per the germline V gene, CDR1 is ENHRY and CDR2 is SYGVKD.

This rearrangement joins TRBV19 to TRBJ2-7; tentatively, D is TRBD1 or TRBD2 (5 bases each). Trimming cost V 1 base and J 1 base, with 11 bases left between them. The CDR3 sequence is 15 residues long. Germline values: CDR1 LNHDA, CDR2 SQIVND (reference sequence). This CDR3 reads CASSIAGTASYEQYF. CDR3 DNA sequence: TGTGCCAGTAGTATAGCAGGGACGGCATCCTACGAGCAGTACTTC.

The J gene is TRBJ2-3, the V gene TRBV15, with a weak D call TRBD2 (6 bases). The germline V gene encodes CDR1 LNHNV and CDR2 YYDKDF (reference sequence). V gave up 1 base and J gave up 0 bases, with 11 bases separating them. This CDR3 comprises 16 residues. CDR3 amino acids: CATSRVGGMSTDTQYF. Written as DNA, the CDR3 is TGTGCCACCAGCAGAGTTGGGGGGATGAGCACAGATACGCAGTATTTT.

The chain recombines TRBV28 with TRBJ1-2; TRBD1 might be the D (6 bases). Per germline, CDR1 MDHEN and CDR2 SYDVKM. The CDR3 is made up of 13 amino acids. Trimming took 10 bases from V and 3 from J, leaving 15 bases between them. DNA of the CDR3: TGTGCCATCGCGGGGGGCTCAGACTATGGCTACACCTTC. As protein: CAIAGGSDYGYTF.

The chain carries TRBV10-1 and TRBJ2-3, with 9 bases lining up with TRBD2. J lost 4 bases, V lost 2 bases, and 4 bases had no gene match. The CDR3 is made up of 15 amino acids. The germline V gene has CDR1 WNHNN and CDR2 SYGVQD (reference sequence). The CDR3 region is CASSEIAGEADTQYF. For the CDR3, the DNA is TGCGCCAGCAGTGAGATAGCGGGAGAGGCAGATACGCAGTATTTT.

This clone was seen more than once but under ten times. The rearrangement joins TRBV11-2 to TRBJ2-3; D unclear. The V end was cut by 3 bases, the J end by 4 bases, with 5 bases between. The CDR3 runs 12 residues. Germline V gene data show CDR1 as SGHAT and CDR2 as FQNNGV. The CDR3: CASSFWADTQYF. The CDR3 DNA sequence: TGTGCCAGCAGCTTCTGGGCAGATACGCAGTATTTT.

This chain connects TRBV4-1 to TRBJ2-1; D is tentatively TRBD1 or TRBD2 (5 bases each). CDR1 MGHRA and CDR2 YSYEKL come from the germline V gene. This CDR3 has 15 amino acids. V gave up 0 bases and J gave up 3 bases, with 9 bases separating them. The CDR3 sequence is CASSQDSGHYNEQFF. DNA for the CDR3: TGCGCCAGCAGCCAAGATTCGGGGCACTACAATGAGCAGTTCTTC.

The CDR3 DNA is TGTGCCAGCAGCTTAGCCATAGCGGGGTCAGATACGCAGTATTTT. It codes for CASSLAIAGSDTQYF. The chain combines TRBV7-2 with TRBJ2-3, with 8 bases lining up with TRBD2. J gave up 4 bases and V 0 bases, and 3 bases lay outside the gene matches. This CDR3 contains 15 residues. Per germline, CDR1 SGHTA and CDR2 FQGNSA.